This TCR beta chain was recovered during a study of blood T cells in healthy people across ages. Whole-study findings and limits: Aged donors had fewer naive CD4+ cells and lower diversity than long-lived donors.

Points on this clonotype: As yet, its antigen is unknown.

Germline V gives CDR1 MGHDK, CDR2 SYGVNS. After removal of 2 bases from V and 2 bases from J, the junction contained 7 bases not matched to a gene. The CDR3 runs to 16 residues. PCR was performed a second time for about 6 to 12 cycles using a sample-barcoded 5' primer and a J-beta primer mix. TCRdb analysed the 5' RACE reads with MiXCR anew, one entry per CDR3 protein. Seen here are 1.2 million to 1.5 million distinct CDR3 sequences, around 39% observed once, and the top ten hold 7% to 9%. Caucasian individuals from Russia who were healthy and aged about 6 to 90 acted as donors. The chain is built from TRBV25-1 and TRBJ2-3, with 7 nucleotides matching TRBD2. The TCR originated in a woman younger than 30 in good health. Sequenced input: blood. The CDR3 loop reads CASSESGGGPTDTQYF. The DNA for the CDR3 is TGTGCCAGCAGTGAAAGTGGGGGGGGACCCACAGATACGCAGTATTTT. Supplemented by reference TRBV25-1 and TRBJ2-3, the full variable domain reads EADIYQTPRYLVIGTGKKITLECSQTMGHDKMYWYQQDPGMELHLIHYSYGVNSTEKGDLSSESTVSRIRTEHFPLTLESARPSHTSQYLCASSESGGGPTDTQYFGPGTRLTVL.